The 18 T cell receptor beta chains reported below all come from one sample, sequenced in a study of blood T cell repertoires in COVID-19. Clones were read by immunoSEQ multiplex PCR, and TCRdb kept only the in-frame ones, dropping some. The sample lists some 97,000 clones; 80% to 90% were seen once. Input material: PBMCs or T cells enriched from blood (not recorded which). The source is a woman aged 50 to 60 who had recovered from COVID-19.

The genes are TRBV21-1 and TRBJ2-1; the DNA was not used to check the table's D call, TRBD1. TRBV21-1 is a recognized pseudogene. The CDR3 contains 14 residues. The CDR3 reads CATDLPSSYNEQFF. CDR3 DNA: TGTGCGACAGACCTTCCTAGCTCCTACAATGAGCAGTTCTTC.

The chain employs TRBV2 and TRBJ1-1, with a weak D call TRBD1 (5 bases). Trimming cost V 3 bases and J 0 bases, with 11 bases left between them. The length of the CDR3 is 15 residues. The V gene's germline CDR1 is SNHLY and CDR2 FYNNEI. The CDR3 DNA sequence: TGTGCCAGCAGTGACGGGGGGAAAATGAACACTGAAGCTTTCTTT. Translation: CASSDGGKMNTEAFF.

This chain links TRBV5-8 with TRBJ2-2, with a weak D call TRBD2 (7 bases). Per germline, CDR1 SGHTS and CDR2 YDEGEE. This CDR3 spans 15 amino acids. V lost 3 bases and J 0 bases, leaving 9 bases between the germline ends. CDR3 protein: CASSWEGANTGELFF. CDR3 in DNA: TGTGCCAGCAGCTGGGAGGGGGCGAACACCGGGGAGCTGTTTTTT.

This rearrangement joins TRBV10-3 to TRBJ2-7, with unresolved D. Between the trimmed V and J ends, which lost 5 bases and 4 bases, there was a span of 24 bases. The CDR3 covers 17 residues. Germline V CDR1 and CDR2: ENHRY, SYGVKD. The CDR3 is CAISPVEEVTFGYEQYF. CDR3 sequence (DNA): TGTGCCATCAGTCCAGTCGAAGAGGTAACGTTCGGGTACGAGCAGTACTTC.

This chain links TRBV10-3 with TRBJ2-7, with 9 bases matching TRBD1. The V segment lost 10 bases and the J segment 7 bases; nucleotides outside the gene matches: 17. The CDR3 extends over 15 amino acids. Germline loops: CDR1 ENHRY, CDR2 SYGVKD. In DNA, the CDR3 is TGTGCCACCTTAGGGACGGGACAGGGTGCGTTAGAGCAGTACTTC. As protein: CATLGTGQGALEQYF.

V gene TRBV27 combines with J gene TRBJ2-2; tentative D call: TRBD1 (5 bases). CDR1 and CDR2 from the germline V gene are MNHEY and SMNVEV (reference sequence). The germline V and J ends were trimmed by 3 bases and 5 bases, with 16 bases remaining between them. The CDR3 runs 16 residues. The CDR3 sequence is CASSFWAGSGTGELFF. CDR3 sequence (DNA): TGTGCCAGCAGTTTTTGGGCAGGGTCAGGAACCGGGGAGCTGTTTTTT.

V gene TRBV27 combines with J gene TRBJ2-7; 7 bases fit TRBD1. V was clipped by 6 bases and J by 2 bases; unmatched bases: 10. This CDR3 comprises 15 residues. The germline CDR1 and CDR2 sequences are MNHEY and SMNVEV (reference sequence). Written as DNA, the CDR3 is TGTGCCAGCAGGCCACAGGGGCCAATCACCTACGAGCAGTACTTC. It codes for CASRPQGPITYEQYF.

The genes are TRBV6-5 and TRBJ2-2; 7 positions match TRBD1. The CDR3 totals 16 residues. Germline V gene lookup returns CDR1 MNHEY and CDR2 SVGAGI. With 4 bases clipped from V and 6 bases from J, the junction kept 11 bases outside the gene matches. As DNA, the CDR3 is TGTGCCAGCAGTTCCCCGAGACAGGGTTATGCCGGGGAGCTGTTTTTT. Translated: CASSSPRQGYAGELFF.

V usage is TRBV23-1 and J usage is TRBJ2-3; TRBD2 agrees at 14 bases. TRBV23-1 is reported as an ORF; its role is uncertain. The CDR3 has 15 amino acids. J lost 3 bases, V lost 6 bases, and 2 bases had no gene match. CDR3 DNA: TGCGCCAGCAGAGGGACTAGCGGGAGAACAGATACGCAGTATTTT. This encodes CASRGTSGRTDTQYF.

This clone showed up just a few times. The J gene is TRBJ2-3, the V gene TRBV18; D is possibly TRBD2 (5 bases). Trimming shortened V by 6 bases and J by 0 bases, and 19 bases separated the two germline ends. The CDR3 has 17 residues. CDR1 is KGHSH and CDR2 is LQKENI in the germline V gene. The CDR3 DNA follows: TGTGCCAGCTCTCTCGACCAGGCGGGCCCTAGCACAGATACGCAGTATTTT. Translated, it gives CASSLDQAGPSTDTQYF.

The chain couples TRBV27 to TRBJ1-6, with a tentative D call TRBD1 (5 bases). Germline CDR1 is MNHEY and CDR2 is SMNVEV (reference sequence). CDR3 length: 14 amino acids. V lost 2 bases and J lost 7, with 9 bases in between. CDR3 sequence: CASSLKGLNSPLHF. The DNA for the CDR3 is TGTGCCAGCAGTTTAAAGGGGCTAAATTCACCCCTCCACTTT.

The V call is TRBV18, the J call TRBJ2-7, with 7 bases that match TRBD1. Trimming cost V 5 bases and J 3 bases; bases outside gene matches: 7. Germline V lookup: CDR1 KGHSH, CDR2 LQKENI. The CDR3 covers 14 residues. The CDR3 DNA follows: TGTGCCAGCTCATCCGGGACAGAGCTCTACGAGCAGTACTTC. It translates to CASSSGTELYEQYF.

The chain links TRBV7-3 to TRBJ2-7; 15 nucleotides match TRBD2. Trimming cost V 4 bases and J 3 bases; bases outside gene matches: 16. Germline lookup yields CDR1 SGHTA and CDR2 FQGTGA. The CDR3 runs to 20 residues. For the CDR3, the DNA is TGTGCCAGCAGCTCCTCGGACCAGTCCGGGACTAGCGGGAGGATCTACGAGCAGTACTTC. It specifies CASSSSDQSGTSGRIYEQYF.

V and J are TRBV4-1 and TRBJ2-6; D might be TRBD2 (5 bases). Germline values: CDR1 MGHRA, CDR2 YSYEKL. V was shortened by 0 bases and J by 2 bases, with 20 bases between the two germline ends. This CDR3 is 20 amino acids long. The CDR3 bases are TGCGCCAGCAGCCAAGATATTCAAGAGGGTAAGAGTGCTGGGGCCAACGTCCTGACTTTC. Translation: CASSQDIQEGKSAGANVLTF.

This sequence joins TRBV3-1 (or the pseudogene TRBV3-2) and TRBJ2-7, with D possibly TRBD1 on 6 matching bases. V lost 1 base and J lost 5, with 12 bases in between. Germline V lookup: CDR1 LGHDT, CDR2 YNNKEL (reference sequence). This CDR3 has 14 residues. For the CDR3, the DNA is TGTGCCAGCAGCCAAGGCTTGGGGGCTCACGAGCAGTACTTC. This codes for CASSQGLGAHEQYF.

This clone was detected only a few times. The chain carries TRBV9 and TRBJ2-3; TRBD2 is a possible D gene (6 bases). Between the trimmed V and J ends, which lost 2 bases and 4 bases, there was a span of 17 bases. The CDR3 length is 16 residues. The germline gives CDR1 SGDLS, CDR2 YYNGEE. The chain's CDR3 is CASSVGSLAPPDTQYF. CDR3 DNA sequence: TGTGCCAGCAGCGTGGGAAGCCTAGCGCCCCCAGATACGCAGTATTTT.

This clone has a single count. The rearrangement joins TRBV15 to TRBJ1-1; D not resolved. V was pared by 6 bases and J by 0 bases, with 8 bases between. The V gene's germline CDR1 is LNHNV and CDR2 YYDKDF (reference sequence). CDR3 size: 13 residues. This CDR3 reads CATRAELNTEAFF. CDR3 in DNA: TGTGCCACCAGAGCGGAACTGAACACTGAAGCTTTCTTT.

For the CDR3, the DNA is TGCGCCAGCAGCTCTACGGTACAGGGGGCGGCCAAAAACATTCAGTACTTC. Its translation: CASSSTVQGAAKNIQYF. This chain connects TRBV5-1 to TRBJ2-4; TRBD1 agrees at 9 bases. CDR1 is SGHRS, CDR2 YFSETQ, per germline. V lost 3 bases, J lost 1 base, and 8 bases stayed unmatched. This CDR3 is 17 amino acids long.